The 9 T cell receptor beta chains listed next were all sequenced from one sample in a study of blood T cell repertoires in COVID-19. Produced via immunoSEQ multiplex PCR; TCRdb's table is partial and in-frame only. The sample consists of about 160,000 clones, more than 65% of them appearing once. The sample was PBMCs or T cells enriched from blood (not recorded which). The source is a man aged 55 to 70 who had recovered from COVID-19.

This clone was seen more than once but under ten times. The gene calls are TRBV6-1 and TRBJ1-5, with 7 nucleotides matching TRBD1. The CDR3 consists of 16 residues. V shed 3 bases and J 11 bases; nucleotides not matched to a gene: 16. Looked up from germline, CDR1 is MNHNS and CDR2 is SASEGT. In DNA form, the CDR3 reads TGTGCCAGCAGTGAGGTACAGGGGCGAGGGGTCATGTCCCAGCATTTT. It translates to CASSEVQGRGVMSQHF.

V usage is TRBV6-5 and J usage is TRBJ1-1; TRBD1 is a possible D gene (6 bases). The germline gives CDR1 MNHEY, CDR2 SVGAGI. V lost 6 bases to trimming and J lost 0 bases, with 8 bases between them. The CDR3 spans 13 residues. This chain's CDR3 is CASSDRMNTEAFF. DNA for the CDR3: TGTGCCAGCAGCGACAGGATGAACACTGAAGCTTTCTTT.

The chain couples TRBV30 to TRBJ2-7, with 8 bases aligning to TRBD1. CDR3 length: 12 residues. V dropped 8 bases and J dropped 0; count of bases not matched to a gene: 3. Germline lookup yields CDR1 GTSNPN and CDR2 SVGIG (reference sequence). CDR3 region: CAGDRSSYEQYF. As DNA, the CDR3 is TGTGCCGGGGACAGGAGCTCCTACGAGCAGTACTTC. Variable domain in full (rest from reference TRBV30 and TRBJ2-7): SQTIHQWPATLVQPVGSPLSLECTVEGTSNPNLYWYRQAAGRGLQLLFYSVGIGQISSEVPQNLSASRPQDRQFILSSKKLLLSDSGFYLCAGDRSSYEQYFGPGTRLTVT.

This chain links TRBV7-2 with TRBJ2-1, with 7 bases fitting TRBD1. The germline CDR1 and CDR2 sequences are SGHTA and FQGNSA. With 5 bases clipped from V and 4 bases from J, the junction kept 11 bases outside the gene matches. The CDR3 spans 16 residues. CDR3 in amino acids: CASSPPGQRKYNEQFF. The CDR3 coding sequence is TGTGCCAGCAGCCCTCCGGGACAGAGAAAATACAATGAGCAGTTCTTC.

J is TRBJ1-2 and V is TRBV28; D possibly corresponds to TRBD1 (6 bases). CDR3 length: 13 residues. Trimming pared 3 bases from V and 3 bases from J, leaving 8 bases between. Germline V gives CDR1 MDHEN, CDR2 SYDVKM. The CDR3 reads CASSFSGDYGYTF. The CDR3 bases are TGTGCCAGCAGTTTTTCAGGGGACTATGGCTACACCTTC.

In nucleotides, the CDR3 is TGTGCCAGCAGTGAAGCGCCCACGGACAATGAGCAGTTCTTC. Amino acids: CASSEAPTDNEQFF. The rearrangement joins TRBV6-1 to TRBJ2-1; D gene unclear. Germline V gene sequence: CDR1 MNHNS, CDR2 SASEGT. The CDR3 totals 14 residues. V lost 0 bases, J lost 5 bases, and 8 bases lay in between.

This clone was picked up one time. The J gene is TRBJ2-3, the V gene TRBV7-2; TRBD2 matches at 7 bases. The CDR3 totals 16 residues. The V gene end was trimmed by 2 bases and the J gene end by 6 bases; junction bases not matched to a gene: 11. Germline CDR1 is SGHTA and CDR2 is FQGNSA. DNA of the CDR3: TGTGCCAGCAGCTTATTCCGAGGGAGGGCCAGTGATACGCAGTATTTT. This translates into CASSLFRGRASDTQYF. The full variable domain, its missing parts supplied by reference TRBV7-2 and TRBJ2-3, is GAGVSQSPSNKVTEKGKDVELRCDPISGHTALYWYRQSLGQGLEFLIYFQGNSAPDKSGLPSDRFSAERTGGSVSTLTIQRTQQEDSAVYLCASSLFRGRASDTQYFGPGTRLTVL.

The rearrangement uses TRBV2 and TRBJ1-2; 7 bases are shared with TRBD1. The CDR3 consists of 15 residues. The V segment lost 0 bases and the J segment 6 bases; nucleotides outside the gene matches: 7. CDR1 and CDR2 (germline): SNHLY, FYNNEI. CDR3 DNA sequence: TGTGCCAGCAGTGAAGCATCGGGCAGGGGGGATGGCTACACCTTC. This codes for CASSEASGRGDGYTF. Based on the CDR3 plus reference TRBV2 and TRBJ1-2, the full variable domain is EPEVTQTPSHQVTQMGQEVILRCVPISNHLYFYWYRQILGQKVEFLVSFYNNEISEKSEIFDDQFSVERPDGSNFTLKIRSTKLEDSAMYFCASSEASGRGDGYTFGSGTRLTVV.

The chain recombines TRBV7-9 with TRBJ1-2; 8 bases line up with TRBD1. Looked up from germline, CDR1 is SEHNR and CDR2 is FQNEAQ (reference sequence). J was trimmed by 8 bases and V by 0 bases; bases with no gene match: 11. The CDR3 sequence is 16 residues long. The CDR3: CASSLALDRGGWGYTF. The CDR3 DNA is TGTGCCAGCAGCTTAGCGCTTGACAGGGGAGGATGGGGCTACACCTTC.